This T cell receptor (beta chain) was sequenced in a study of blood T cell repertoires in COVID-19. For the study at large: COVID-19 samples, acute and convalescent, were from the United States, Italy and Spain. T cells, B-cell-depleted T cells, or PBMCs supplied cDNA or gDNA.

As handled by the study authors: Amplification from reference gene primers served as the basis for estimated nucleated cell counts. Generated by immunoSEQ multiplex PCR, the TCRdb table keeps only in-frame clones and is missing some. V, J and clone size were drawn from that table, and D and trimming were deduced from the DNA. Here the sample spans around 300,000 clones, about nine tenths being singletons. This CDR3 comprises 11 residues. CDR1 and CDR2 (germline): SNHLY, FYNNEI. The ends were cut back, 8 bases at V and 3 bases at J, with 8 bases in the middle. Sequences were obtained from peripheral blood. The rearrangement uses TRBV2 and TRBJ2-7; D remains ambiguous. This receptor was identified in a man aged 50 to 60 with acute or convalescent COVID-19. The CDR3 loop reads CASSVSYEQYF. The CDR3 DNA reads as TGTGCCAGCTCCGTCAGCTACGAGCAGTACTTC.